These 19 T cell receptor beta chains were all obtained from the same sample, sequenced in a study of TIL therapy for anti-PD-1-resistant metastatic lung cancer. The libraries were made with immunoSEQ v3. TCRdb's copy holds only in-frame clones and misses some; the assay was immunoSEQ multiplex PCR. The sample includes some 90,000 clones, approximately 65% of them seen just once. Stated time point: pre-treatment sample, taken before nivolumab and TIL therapy. Pleural nodules or supraclavicular lymph nodes made up most of the excised metastases sampled. The sample consisted of tumor tissue, taken at baseline. Receptors were obtained from a person aged 25 to 80 with non-small cell lung cancer.

V and J are TRBV7-9 and TRBJ2-2, with 8 nucleotides matching TRBD2. This CDR3 comprises 16 residues. CDR1 is SEHNR, CDR2 FQNEAQ, per germline (reference sequence). The junction had 5 bases not matched to a gene; V was cut back by 1 base and J by 4 bases. The CDR3: CASSLGAGVITGELFF. The CDR3 DNA reads TGTGCCAGCAGCTTAGGAGCGGGAGTTATCACCGGGGAGCTGTTTTTT.

This chain links TRBV7-2 with TRBJ2-5; 16 bases map to TRBD2. The CDR3 covers 18 residues. J was trimmed by 4 bases and V by 7 bases; bases with no gene match: 12. CDR1 and CDR2 (germline): SGHTA, FQGNSA. This CDR3 is CASTGLGLAGGRRETQYF. The CDR3, as DNA: TGTGCCAGCACCGGCCTGGGACTAGCGGGGGGGCGGCGAGAGACCCAGTACTTC. The entire variable domain, with the rest obtained from reference TRBV7-2 and TRBJ2-5, is as follows: GAGVSQSPSNKVTEKGKDVELRCDPISGHTALYWYRQSLGQGLEFLIYFQGNSAPDKSGLPSDRFSAERTGGSVSTLTIQRTQQEDSAVYLCASTGLGLAGGRRETQYFGPGTRLLVL.

V and J are TRBV7-9 and TRBJ2-3, with a tentative D call TRBD1 (5 bases). The length of the CDR3 is 16 residues. Looked up from germline, CDR1 is SEHNR and CDR2 is FQNEAQ (reference sequence). The V end was cut by 5 bases, the J end by 0 bases, with 15 bases between. DNA for the CDR3: TGTGCCAGCAGCCGCGGAAGGGGCGGAAGCACAGATACGCAGTATTTT. Protein sequence: CASSRGRGGSTDTQYF.

This chain connects TRBV4-1 to TRBJ2-1, with no clear D. V was clipped by 0 bases and J by 0 bases, with 6 bases between them. The CDR3 covers 15 residues. CDR1 MGHRA and CDR2 YSYEKL come from the germline V gene. In DNA, the CDR3 is TGCGCCAGCAGCCAAGATACCCCCTCCTACAATGAGCAGTTCTTC. This sequence encodes CASSQDTPSYNEQFF.

The V call is TRBV7-9, the J call TRBJ2-5; possibly TRBD1 for D (5 bases). Germline V lookup: CDR1 SEHNR, CDR2 FQNEAQ (reference sequence). The CDR3 sequence is 13 residues long. V dropped 5 bases and J dropped 2 bases, with 9 bases sitting between them. CDR3 loop: CASSPKGQETQYF. The CDR3 DNA reads TGTGCCAGCAGCCCCAAGGGGCAAGAGACCCAGTACTTC. The complete variable domain, with remaining parts taken from reference TRBV7-9 and TRBJ2-5, reads DTGVSQNPRHKITKRGQNVTFRCDPISEHNRLYWYRQTLGQGPEFLTYFQNEAQLEKSRLLSDRFSAERPKGSFSTLEIQRTEQGDSAMYLCASSPKGQETQYFGPGTRLLVL.

The rearrangement links TRBV5-1 to TRBJ2-7; 7 bases line up with TRBD2. The germline V gene encodes CDR1 SGHRS and CDR2 YFSETQ. The CDR3 is 15 residues long. After removal of 1 base from V and 2 bases from J, the junction contained 6 bases not matched to a gene. CDR3 in amino acids: CASSLSGGTTYEQYF. As DNA, the CDR3 is TGCGCCAGCAGCTTGTCCGGCGGGACTACCTACGAGCAGTACTTC.

V gene TRBV3-1 (or the pseudogene TRBV3-2) combines with J gene TRBJ2-7, with D unclear. This CDR3 is built from 12 residues. CDR1 and CDR2 (germline): LGHDT, YNNKEL (reference sequence). V was cut by 1 base and J by 3 bases, with 4 bases left in between. The CDR3 region has the DNA TGTGCCAGCAGCCAAGTCGGCTACGAGCAGTACTTC. This codes for CASSQVGYEQYF.

The chain employs TRBV12-3 or TRBV12-4 and TRBJ1-4; maybe TRBD1 (6 bases). The CDR3 is made up of 13 amino acids. V was shortened by 6 bases and J by 8 bases, with 13 bases between the two germline ends. The chain's CDR3 is CASSRDTTEKLFF. The CDR3 DNA follows: TGTGCCAGCAGCAGGGACACAACAGAAAAACTGTTTTTT.

This clone has a handful of counts. V gene TRBV7-2 combines with J gene TRBJ1-1, with D maybe TRBD1 (6 bases). V lost 3 bases and J 6 bases, leaving 14 bases between the germline ends. The CDR3 spans 14 residues. CDR1 is SGHTA and CDR2 is FQGNSA in the germline V gene. The CDR3: CASSLTGQVAEAFF. For the CDR3, the DNA is TGTGCCAGCAGCTTGACAGGTCAAGTCGCTGAAGCTTTCTTT.

The V gene is TRBV3-1 (or the pseudogene TRBV3-2), the J gene TRBJ1-2; D gene unclear. The CDR3 runs to 15 residues. CDR1 is LGHDT, CDR2 YNNKEL, per germline (reference sequence). V was shortened by 0 bases and J by 7 bases, with 15 bases between the two germline ends. CDR3 nucleotides: TGTGCCAGCAGCCAAGATCCGGCAGGCGATACTGGCTACACCTTC. This sequence encodes CASSQDPAGDTGYTF.

CDR3 protein: CASSWTSGEQETQYF. DNA of the CDR3: TGCGCCAGCTCCTGGACTAGCGGGGAACAAGAGACCCAGTACTTC. The gene calls are TRBV4-3 and TRBJ2-5; the match to TRBD2 covers 12 bases. Germline CDR1 and CDR2: LGHNA and YSLEER. J gave up 2 bases and V 8 bases, and 6 bases lay outside the gene matches. The CDR3 has 15 amino acids.

The chain joins TRBV4-2 to TRBJ2-4, with 15 bases matching TRBD2. The CDR3 extends over 22 amino acids. V shed 1 base, J shed 1 base, and the junction held 14 bases outside the gene matches. The germline CDR1 and CDR2 sequences are LGHNA and YNFKEQ. CDR3 protein: CASSQVSGLAGGRLRAKNIQYF. The CDR3 nucleotides read TGTGCCAGCAGCCAAGTTTCCGGACTAGCGGGAGGGAGATTGCGGGCCAAAAACATTCAGTACTTC.

V is TRBV20-1 and J is TRBJ2-7; 9 bases align to TRBD2. Germline V gene lookup returns CDR1 DFQATT and CDR2 SNEGSKA (reference sequence). The CDR3 loop spans 11 amino acids. Germline trimming cut 7 bases from V and 3 bases from J; bases unmatched to any gene: 1. CDR3 sequence reads: CSVSGSYEQYF. For the CDR3, the DNA is TGCAGTGTTAGCGGGAGCTACGAGCAGTACTTC.

This clone was recorded a few times. The rearrangement joins TRBV5-1 to TRBJ2-2; D possibly matches TRBD1 or TRBD2 (5 bases each). Germline CDR1 and CDR2: SGHRS and YFSETQ. Trimming took off 7 bases at V and 7 bases at J, with 17 bases between the two ends. CDR3 length: 14 amino acids. CDR3 amino acids: CASGQGGLFGELFF. CDR3 in DNA: TGCGCCAGCGGGCAGGGCGGACTTTTCGGGGAGCTGTTTTTT.

The DNA of the CDR3 is TGCGCCAGCAGCACGGAACAGGGCAGCATTGAAGCTTTCTTT. Amino acids: CASSTEQGSIEAFF. This chain links TRBV5-1 with TRBJ1-1, with D possibly being TRBD1 (6 bases). CDR1 and CDR2 from the germline V gene are SGHRS and YFSETQ. Trimming left V 4 bases short and J 7 bases short, with 17 bases between. The CDR3 is 14 amino acids.

The genes are TRBV6-2 or TRBV6-3 and TRBJ2-7; D not resolved. Germline loops: CDR1 MNHEY, CDR2 SVGEGT. Trimming removed 6 bases at V and 4 bases at J, with 13 bases between. The CDR3 runs 13 residues. The CDR3 DNA follows: TGTGCCAGCAGCCCCAACGGATGGTACGAGCAGTACTTC. Its translation is CASSPNGWYEQYF.

This clone was seen a few times. V usage is TRBV6-5 and J usage is TRBJ2-2; possibly TRBD2 for D (5 bases). This CDR3 has 15 amino acids. V lost 7 bases to trimming and J lost 4 bases, with 16 bases between them. Germline assignment: CDR1 MNHEY and CDR2 SVGAGI. Here the CDR3 DNA reads TGTGCCAGCACGGGTGGTGTCCGGGGCACCGGGGAGCTGTTTTTT. This encodes CASTGGVRGTGELFF.

The gene calls are TRBV5-1 and TRBJ1-6; possible D gene TRBD1, 5 bases. The V and J ends lost 2 bases and 7 bases respectively, with 16 bases between them. Germline assignment: CDR1 SGHRS and CDR2 YFSETQ. The CDR3 consists of 16 residues. CDR3 bases: TGCGCCAGCAGCTTCGGGGGGGTTTCTTACAATTCACCCCTCCACTTT. This gives the protein CASSFGGVSYNSPLHF.

The V gene is TRBV9, the J gene TRBJ2-7; D may be TRBD1 (5 bases). Germline V lookup: CDR1 SGDLS, CDR2 YYNGEE. Trimming stripped 0 bases from V and 4 bases from J, with 14 bases between. The CDR3 totals 15 residues. CDR3 sequence (DNA): TGTGCCAGCAGCGTAGGGTCAGGGATGGCTTACGAGCAGTACTTC. Encoded protein: CASSVGSGMAYEQYF.